This TCR beta chain originates from a study of T cells after yellow fever vaccination. Findings and limits, study-wide: The secondary response showed a weaker magnitude and a faster peak, day 5 versus 15. FACS-sorted repertoires could contain abundant clonotypes contaminating from the bulk population.

TCRdb analysed the 5' RACE reads with MiXCR anew, one entry per CDR3 protein. The table shows around 300,000 distinct CDR3 sequences, with around 4.4% occurring only once. On this clonotype: Its target is not known.

The germline V gene has CDR1 SGHRS and CDR2 YFSETQ. The V segment lost 7 bases and the J segment 8 bases; nucleotides outside the gene matches: 11. This CDR3 contains 14 residues. The receptor comes from a man aged 18 to 30 who received the YFV17D yellow fever vaccine. Sequenced material: PBMCs, taken 15 days after the yellow fever booster vaccination. J is TRBJ1-4 and V is TRBV5-1; 7 positions agree with TRBD1. CDR3 protein: CASRTGQLSEKLFF. In DNA form, the CDR3 reads TGCGCCAGCCGTACGGGACAGCTCTCAGAAAAACTGTTTTTT. Full variable domain (rest looked up from reference TRBV5-1 and TRBJ1-4): KAGVTQTPRYLIKTRGQQVTLSCSPISGHRSVSWYQQTPGQGLQFLFEYFSETQRNKGNFPGRFSGRQFSNSRSEMNVSTLELGDSALYLCASRTGQLSEKLFFGSGTQLSVL.